This T cell receptor beta chain was identified during a study of cytomegalovirus exposure and HLA in healthy donors. With respect to this clone: What it binds is not known.

Study-wide results and limits: Sequencing probably produced one cluster of sequence variants that were highly shared. A previous analysis found most TCR beta V segments productive roughly 90% or roughly 30% of the time. A later analysis appeared to link common viral pathogens to several of the most significant clusters.

Both 60 Vbeta primers and 13 Jbeta primers went into the PCR. The repertoire was sequenced with immunoSEQ multiplex PCR; TCRdb's copy has only in-frame clones and lacks some. This table has 90,000 to 110,000 clones, roughly 80% appearing once. Deletions cut 5 bases from V and 4 bases from J, with 17 bases between. Germline V lookup: CDR1 SNHLY, CDR2 FYNNEI. This CDR3 spans 15 amino acids. The source of this sequence is a man aged 30-40 years in good health and CMV-seropositive. Sequencing used PBMCs. The rearrangement links TRBV2 to TRBJ1-1, with D possibly TRBD1 on 6 matching bases. The DNA of the CDR3 is TGTGCCAGCAGTTCTAGACAGGCGGGGGGCACTGAAGCTTTCTTT. Its protein is CASSSRQAGGTEAFF.